This record looks at one TCR beta chain sequence and its context. This record comes from a study of T-cell reconstitution after alpha-beta-depleted transplantation in children. Trimming cost V 0 bases and J 4 bases, with 16 bases left between them. CDR3 length: 16 residues. Per germline, CDR1 SQVTM and CDR2 ANQGSEA. Unique molecular identifiers tagged the TCRbeta library. TCRdb analysed the PCR reads with MiXCR anew, one entry per CDR3 protein. The data hold 360,000 or so distinct CDR3 sequences, with roughly 20% observed a single time. The chain recombines TRBV29-1 with TRBJ2-1; a weak D match, TRBD1 (5 bases). Sample: PBMCs from the stem cell graft donor, taken from the stem cell graft. This receptor was taken from a human donor who donated a stem cell graft to a child with acute myeloid leukemia. CDR3 in DNA: TGCAGCGTTGAAGATCAACGGCCAGGGCCTTACAATGAGCAGTTCTTC. Residues: CSVEDQRPGPYNEQFF.